This TCR beta chain was recorded in a study of blood T cell repertoires in COVID-19. About the study: Both acute and convalescent COVID-19 samples were obtained from the United States, Italy and Spain. Sources were T cells, B-cell-depleted T cells, or PBMCs; the material itself was cDNA or gDNA.

The V gene's germline CDR1 is SEHNR and CDR2 FQNEAQ (reference sequence). The CDR3 totals 14 residues. Trimming removed 1 base from V and 0 bases from J, with 4 bases in between. Patients at the Seattle site were enrolled during active infection and followed longitudinally. This clone was counted only a few times. Original processing methods: Reference gene primer amplification yielded estimated nucleated cell counts. Data came from immunoSEQ multiplex PCR; TCRdb stores just in-frame clones and leaves some out. From that table come the V and J calls and clone size; the DNA was used to work out D and trimming. The sample includes 200,000 to 250,000 clones, around 89% seen only once; the top ten take around 6.5%.

Sequencing used peripheral blood. This TCR derives from a woman in her 30s with COVID-19, enrolled during active disease. The chain combines TRBV7-9 with TRBJ1-3; unclear D gene. The CDR3: CASSLGVSGNTIYF. The CDR3 DNA is TGTGCCAGCAGCTTAGGCGTCTCTGGAAACACCATATATTTT.